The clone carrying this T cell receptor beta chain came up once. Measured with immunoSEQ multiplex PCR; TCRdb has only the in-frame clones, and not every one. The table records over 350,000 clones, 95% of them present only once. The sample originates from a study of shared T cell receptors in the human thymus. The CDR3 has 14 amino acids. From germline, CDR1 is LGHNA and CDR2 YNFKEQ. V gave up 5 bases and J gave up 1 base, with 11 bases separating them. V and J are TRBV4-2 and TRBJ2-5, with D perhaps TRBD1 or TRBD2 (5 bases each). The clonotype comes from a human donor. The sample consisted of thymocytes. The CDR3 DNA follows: TGTGCCAGCAGCACCCGGGACCGCCAAGAGACCCAGTACTTC. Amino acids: CASSTRDRQETQYF.